This T cell receptor beta chain appears in the sequencing data of a study of CD8+ T cells in alopecia areata. Across the whole study: Oral tofacitinib, 5 to 10 mg twice daily, was given in an open-label trial. Once tofacitinib had been taken for 6 to 18 months, 6 months off drug followed.

Following extraction, RNA underwent reverse transcription to cDNA, which served as the sequencing template. Libraries were prepared by immunoSEQ multiplex PCR; TCRdb keeps only in-frame clonotypes and omits some of them. The table has approximately 280,000 clones, roughly 60% seen once. The sample's treatment: oral pan-JAK inhibitor, 5-10 mg twice daily. Patients with alopecia areata provided lesional scalp punch biopsies as well as peripheral blood. The TCR originated in a human donor with alopecia areata. Sample: CD4+ T cells sorted from blood, taken at week 24, from a patient treated with tofacitinib.

The CDR3 sequence: CASSEPRAEGDTQYF. The CDR3 region has the DNA TGTGCCAGCAGTGAACCGAGGGCCGAGGGAGATACGCAGTATTTT. The chain combines TRBV6-1 with TRBJ2-3; maybe TRBD2 (5 bases). Per germline, CDR1 MNHNS and CDR2 SASEGT. The CDR3 is 15 amino acids. V shed 2 bases and J shed 5 bases, with 14 bases lying between them.